The 18 T cell receptor beta chains reported below all come from one sample, sequenced in a study of vaccination effects on CD4 cells after COVID-19 (dated by TCRdb to 2022 to 2024). The ViraFEST assay stimulated PBMC with viral peptide pools and then used TCR sequencing to identify antigen-specific CD4+ T cell clonotypes by expansion. After roughly 11 days of culture, CD4+ T cells were isolated with the EasySep CD4+ T cell isolation kit. Healthy vaccine recipients had no prior SARS-CoV-2 infection, confirmed by negative nucleocapsid antibodies before and after vaccination. Antigens of these TCRs are unknown. Library construction relied on the immunoSEQ multiplex PCR assay. In TCRdb, the immuneACCESS table is reduced to in-frame sequences with V and J assigned. These tables do not hold every clone; where another copy was compared, an unresolved V gene accounts for under half, and the others remain unexplained. For this sample the table gives roughly 41,000 clones, of which around 77% were detected only once. The ten largest clones represent 2.5% to 3% of the sample.

The sequenced sample was CD4+ T cells from PBMCs cultured with HCoV-NL63 spike peptides, obtained before COVID-19 vaccination. The sample's cell subset or site label is to be understood as: HCoV-NL63 spike overlapping peptide pool stimulation. These receptors all stem from a human donor who received a COVID-19 vaccine.

This chain joins TRBV4-2 and TRBJ2-7; D tentatively reads TRBD1 or TRBD2 (5 bases each). V was pared by 0 bases and J by 6 bases, with 9 bases between. The germline V gene encodes CDR1 LGHNA and CDR2 YNFKEQ. CDR3 length: 13 residues. CDR3 in DNA: TGTGCCAGCAGCCAAGATTCAGGGAGCGAGCAGTACGTC. This translates into CASSQDSGSEQYV.

The rearrangement links TRBV3-1 (or the pseudogene TRBV3-2) to TRBJ1-1, with 7 bases aligning to TRBD1. This CDR3 has 13 amino acids. Germline trimming cut 5 bases from V and 10 bases from J; bases unmatched to any gene: 10. Germline values: CDR1 LGHDT, CDR2 YNNKEL (reference sequence). Written as DNA, the CDR3 is TGTGCCAGCAGCTTAACAGGGGCTAGGGGAGCTTTCTTT. The encoded protein is CASSLTGARGAFF.

The genes are TRBV5-1 and TRBJ1-3; D is ambiguous. Trimming pared 0 bases from V and 0 bases from J, leaving 13 bases between. Per germline, CDR1 SGHRS and CDR2 YFSETQ. The CDR3 length is 17 residues. Here the CDR3 DNA reads TGCGCCAGCAGCTTGGATGTCACCTTAAACTCTGGAAACACCATATATTTT. This codes for CASSLDVTLNSGNTIYF.

The chain has TRBV6-6 and TRBJ1-5, with D unresolved. The V end lost 6 bases, the J end lost 0 bases, and 9 bases lay between the germline ends. CDR3 length equals 14 residues. Germline values: CDR1 MNHNY, CDR2 SVGAGI (reference sequence). The CDR3 region is CASSRGDSNQPQHF. The DNA of the CDR3 is TGTGCCAGCAGCCGCGGAGATAGCAATCAGCCCCAGCATTTT.

This clone was counted a single time. The chain links TRBV10-2 to TRBJ1-1; D remains ambiguous. The CDR3 runs to 14 residues. Germline CDR1 reads WSHSY; CDR2 reads SAAADI. V dropped 3 bases and J dropped 4 bases, with 12 bases sitting between them. CDR3 sequence: CASSDLWALTEAFF. CDR3 coding DNA: TGCGCCAGCAGTGATTTGTGGGCTCTCACTGAAGCTTTCTTT.

This rearrangement joins TRBV19 to TRBJ1-5, with D unclear. V gave up 8 bases and J gave up 5 bases, with 7 bases separating them. This CDR3 comprises 11 residues. CDR1 and CDR2 (germline): LNHDA, SQIVND (reference sequence). The CDR3 DNA sequence: TGTGCCAGTTCAGCCGATCAGCCCCAGCATTTT. It specifies CASSADQPQHF.

V gene TRBV7-7 combines with J gene TRBJ1-3; 9 nucleotides line up with TRBD1. The CDR3 consists of 17 residues. Germline V gives CDR1 SSHAT, CDR2 FNYEAQ (reference sequence). V trimming: 5 bases; J trimming: 2 bases; junction bases outside the gene matches: 10. Written as DNA, the CDR3 is TGTGCCAGCAGCGGGGACAGGGTGATATTCGCTGGAAACACCATATATTTT. It translates to CASSGDRVIFAGNTIYF.

J is TRBJ2-2 and V is TRBV13; D possibly matches TRBD1 or TRBD2 (6 bases each). The CDR3 is made up of 17 amino acids. Looked up from germline, CDR1 is PRHDT and CDR2 is FYEKMQ (reference sequence). The germline V and J ends were trimmed by 7 bases and 2 bases, with 20 bases remaining between them. The chain's CDR3 is CASTPPPSGANTGELFF. As DNA, the CDR3 is TGTGCCAGCACACCCCCCCCGTCGGGGGCCAACACCGGGGAGCTGTTTTTT.

The chain links TRBV29-1 to TRBJ1-1, with D unresolved. Trimming pared 2 bases from V and 0 bases from J, leaving 7 bases between. Germline CDR1 and CDR2: SQVTM and ANQGSEA. The CDR3 has 13 amino acids. CDR3 nucleotide sequence: TGCAGCGTTGAACCACAGATGAACACTGAAGCTTTCTTT. It is translated as CSVEPQMNTEAFF.

This clone showed up just once. The chain links TRBV11-2 to TRBJ2-2; D remains ambiguous. Germline CDR1 reads SGHAT; CDR2 reads FQNNGV. V was clipped by 2 bases and J by 1 base, with 11 bases between them. The CDR3 spans 16 residues. CDR3 in DNA: TGTGCCAGCAGCTTATTGATAGGGATGAACACCGGGGAGCTGTTTTTT. Amino acid sequence: CASSLLIGMNTGELFF. Based on the CDR3 plus reference TRBV11-2 and TRBJ2-2, the full variable domain is EAGVAQSPRYKIIEKRQSVAFWCNPISGHATLYWYQQILGQGPKLLIQFQNNGVVDDSQLPKDRFSAERLKGVDSTLKIQPAKLEDSAVYLCASSLLIGMNTGELFFGEGSRLTVL.

This chain links TRBV14 with TRBJ2-1; a possible D gene is TRBD2 (6 bases). The CDR3 contains 13 residues. Germline values: CDR1 SGHDN, CDR2 FVKESK. Trimming removed 4 bases from V and 8 bases from J, with 12 bases in between. The CDR3 here is CASSRGTHHEQFF. The CDR3 nucleotides are TGTGCCAGCAGCCGCGGGACTCATCATGAGCAGTTCTTC.

Only a few counts were recorded for this clone. The rearrangement links TRBV10-3 to TRBJ1-2, with TRBD1 identical over 7 bases. CDR1 and CDR2 from the germline V gene are ENHRY and SYGVKD. V was clipped by 0 bases and J by 4 bases; unmatched bases: 11. CDR3 length: 17 amino acids. CDR3 nucleotide sequence: TGTGCCATCAGTGAGTCCCCTACAGGGGCCCAGGGCTATGGCTACACCTTC. Its protein product is CAISESPTGAQGYGYTF.

V usage is TRBV7-3 and J usage is TRBJ2-2, with a weak D call TRBD1 (5 bases). CDR1 SGHTA and CDR2 FQGTGA come from the germline V gene. V lost 5 bases and J lost 2, with 15 bases in between. The CDR3 is made up of 16 amino acids. The CDR3 nucleotides are TGTGCCAGCAGCCCCCGCCAGGGAAAAAACACCGGGGAGCTGTTTTTT. Its protein product is CASSPRQGKNTGELFF. Using reference TRBV7-3 and TRBJ2-2 for the parts outside the CDR3, the full variable domain is GAGVSQTPSNKVTEKGKYVELRCDPISGHTALYWYRQSLGQGPEFLIYFQGTGAADDSGLPNDRFFAVRPEGSVSTLKIQRTERGDSAVYLCASSPRQGKNTGELFFGEGSRLTVL.

This chain links TRBV30 with TRBJ1-2; 8 nucleotides match TRBD1. Germline values: CDR1 GTSNPN, CDR2 SVGIG (reference sequence). This CDR3 has 14 amino acids. Trimming took 5 bases from V and 4 from J; bases not matched to a gene: 9. The CDR3 here is CAWQRQGTSYGYTF. CDR3 DNA sequence: TGTGCCTGGCAAAGACAGGGGACCTCCTATGGCTACACCTTC.

This clone was detected a few times. CDR3 protein: CATSETRDRAYNEQFF. The CDR3 DNA follows: TGTGCCACCAGTGAGACTAGGGACAGGGCCTACAATGAGCAGTTCTTC. The V and J genes are TRBV24-1 and TRBJ2-1, with 9 nucleotides matching TRBD1. CDR1 is KGHDR and CDR2 is SFDVKD in the germline V gene. This CDR3 region has 16 residues. V shed 4 bases, J shed 2 bases, and the junction held 5 bases outside the gene matches.

The V and J genes are TRBV7-9 and TRBJ1-2; the D gene is possibly TRBD1 (6 bases). The CDR3 runs to 15 residues. The germline V gene has CDR1 SEHNR and CDR2 FQNEAQ (reference sequence). Trimming took off 5 bases at V and 0 bases at J, with 13 bases between the two ends. The CDR3 reads CASSRNDRPNYGYTF. The CDR3 nucleotides are TGTGCCAGCAGCCGGAACGACAGGCCTAACTATGGCTACACCTTC.

The rearrangement uses TRBV6-6 and TRBJ1-6; D is unclear. The CDR3 has 14 amino acids. Trimming removed 5 bases at V and 9 bases at J, with 14 bases between. Germline CDR1 is MNHNY and CDR2 is SVGAGI (reference sequence). The CDR3 nucleotides read TGTGCCAGCAGTCACGGGCGGGGAGGTTCACCCCTCCACTTT. This sequence encodes CASSHGRGGSPLHF.

The chain joins TRBV28 to TRBJ2-3; weak D call: TRBD2 (6 bases). With 5 bases removed from V and 4 bases from J, the gap between germline ends came to 25 bases. The CDR3 spans 18 residues. Per the germline V gene, CDR1 is MDHEN and CDR2 is SYDVKM. CDR3 sequence (DNA): TGTGCCAGCAGTCCGGCTTCCGCGAAGAGCGGGTGGGCAGATACGCAGTATTTT. Protein sequence: CASSPASAKSGWADTQYF. Using reference TRBV28 and TRBJ2-3 for the parts outside the CDR3, the full variable domain is DVKVTQSSRYLVKRTGEKVFLECVQDMDHENMFWYRQDPGLGLRLIYFSYDVKMKEKGDIPEGYSVSREKKERFSLILESASTNQTSMYLCASSPASAKSGWADTQYFGPGTRLTVL.